The clone carrying this TCR beta chain was observed once. Antigen unknown. These data originate in a study of cytomegalovirus exposure and HLA in healthy donors. General observations from the study: Presence/absence analyses assumed roughly uniform sequencing depth across donors.

V gave up 5 bases and J gave up 4 bases; unmatched junction bases: 5. Germline V gene sequence: CDR1 SEHNR, CDR2 FQNEAQ (reference sequence). The CDR3 length is 13 residues. PCR primers comprised 60 Vbeta and 13 Jbeta primers. Sequencing used immunoSEQ multiplex PCR; TCRdb keeps in-frame clones, though not all of them. The table lists approximately 190,000 clones, 78% of them singletons, with 4.5% to 7.5% in the top ten. The chain carries TRBV7-9 and TRBJ2-7; 7 bases are a match to TRBD2. The sequence derives from a woman in her thirties in good health and CMV-seropositive. Sequencing was carried out using PBMCs. CDR3 region: CASSAGGIYEQYF. The CDR3 DNA sequence: TGTGCCAGCAGCGCCGGGGGGATTTACGAGCAGTACTTC.